This T cell receptor (beta chain) is drawn from a study of post-analysis software for immune sequencing data. Study outcomes and limitations: Controls had lower frequencies than patients of 4 or 5 TRBV segments, which included TRBV5-6, TRBV5-1 and TRBV20-1.

Included in the TCR beta cDNA libraries were unique molecular identifiers. TCRdb used MiXCR to reprocess the PCR reads, holding one entry per CDR3 protein. In the table there are more than 450,000 distinct CDR3 sequences, around a third of which are singletons. A word on this clonotype: Antigen: not known.

Trimming took off 4 bases at V and 4 bases at J, with 25 bases between the two ends. Germline lookup yields CDR1 KGHSH and CDR2 LQKENI. This CDR3 is 18 amino acids long. What was sequenced was blood. The rearrangement joins TRBV18 to TRBJ2-5; TRBD1 might be the D (5 bases). The sequence came from a girl under 18 with multiple sclerosis. CDR3 DNA sequence: TGTGCCAGCTCACGCCGCTCCTCGCAGGGTCCCACTGGAGAGACCCAGTACTTC. It encodes CASSRRSSQGPTGETQYF.